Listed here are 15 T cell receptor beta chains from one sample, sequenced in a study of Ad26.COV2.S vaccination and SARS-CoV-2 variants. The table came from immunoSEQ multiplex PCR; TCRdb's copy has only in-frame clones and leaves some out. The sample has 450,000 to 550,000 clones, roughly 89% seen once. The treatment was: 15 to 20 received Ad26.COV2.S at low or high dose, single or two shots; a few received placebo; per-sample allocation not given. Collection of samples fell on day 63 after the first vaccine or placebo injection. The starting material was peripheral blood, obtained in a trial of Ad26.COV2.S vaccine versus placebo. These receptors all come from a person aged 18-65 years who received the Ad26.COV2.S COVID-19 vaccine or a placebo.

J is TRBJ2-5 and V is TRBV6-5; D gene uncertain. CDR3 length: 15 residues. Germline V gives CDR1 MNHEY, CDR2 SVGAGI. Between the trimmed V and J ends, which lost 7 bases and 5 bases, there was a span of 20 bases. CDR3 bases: TGTGCCAGCAACGTGGACGGTGGTTCGTGGGAGACCCAGTACTTC. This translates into CASNVDGGSWETQYF.

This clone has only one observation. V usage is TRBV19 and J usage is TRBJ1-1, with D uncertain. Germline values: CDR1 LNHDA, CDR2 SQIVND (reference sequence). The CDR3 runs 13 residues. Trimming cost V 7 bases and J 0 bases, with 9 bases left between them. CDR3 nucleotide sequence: TGTGCCAGTACCCGATTGCTGAACACTGAAGCTTTCTTT. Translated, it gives CASTRLLNTEAFF.

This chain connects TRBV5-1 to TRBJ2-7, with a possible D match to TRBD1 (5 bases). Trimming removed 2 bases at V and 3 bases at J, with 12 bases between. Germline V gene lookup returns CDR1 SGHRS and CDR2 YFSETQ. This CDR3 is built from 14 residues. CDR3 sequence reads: CASSFYQGFYEQYF. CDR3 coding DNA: TGCGCCAGCAGCTTTTATCAGGGCTTCTACGAGCAGTACTTC.

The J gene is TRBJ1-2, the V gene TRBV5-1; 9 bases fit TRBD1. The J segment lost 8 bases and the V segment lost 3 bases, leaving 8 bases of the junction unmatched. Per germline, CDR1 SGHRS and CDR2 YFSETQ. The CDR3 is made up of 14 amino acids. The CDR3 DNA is TGCGCCAGCAGCTGGGGGACAGGGCTGATCGGCTACACCTTC. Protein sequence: CASSWGTGLIGYTF.

CDR3 in DNA: TGCGCCAGCAGCTTAATAGGGGCTGGAAACACCATATATTTT. Translation: CASSLIGAGNTIYF. The chain couples TRBV5-1 to TRBJ1-3, with TRBD1 as a possible D gene (5 bases). The germline gives CDR1 SGHRS, CDR2 YFSETQ. V lost 2 bases and J lost 2, with 8 bases in between. This CDR3 comprises 14 residues.

In DNA, the CDR3 is TGTGCCAGCAGTTCCCTAGCCAAAAACATTCAGTACTTC. It codes for CASSSLAKNIQYF. The chain links TRBV6-5 to TRBJ2-4; D is ambiguous. The CDR3 loop spans 13 amino acids. Trimming stripped 4 bases from V and 0 bases from J, with 4 bases between. CDR1 MNHEY and CDR2 SVGAGI come from the germline V gene.

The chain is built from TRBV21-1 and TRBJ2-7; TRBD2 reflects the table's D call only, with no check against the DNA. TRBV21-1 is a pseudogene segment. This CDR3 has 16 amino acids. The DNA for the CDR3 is TGTGCCAGCAGCAACGTTCCTCCCCACGTGAGCTACGAGCAGTACGTC. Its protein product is CASSNVPPHVSYEQYV.

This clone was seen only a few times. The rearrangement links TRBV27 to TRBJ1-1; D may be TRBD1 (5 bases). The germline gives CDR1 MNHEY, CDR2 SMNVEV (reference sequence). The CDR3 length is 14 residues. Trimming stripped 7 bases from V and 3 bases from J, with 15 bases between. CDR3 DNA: TGTGCCAGCACGTATAAGTTGGGGGACACTGAAGCTTTCTTT. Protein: CASTYKLGDTEAFF.

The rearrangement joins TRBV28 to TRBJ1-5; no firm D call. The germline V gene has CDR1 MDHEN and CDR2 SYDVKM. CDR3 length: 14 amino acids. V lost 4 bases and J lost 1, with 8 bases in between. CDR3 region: CASSSLWSNQPQHF. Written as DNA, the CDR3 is TGTGCCAGCAGTTCCTTGTGGAGCAATCAGCCCCAGCATTTT. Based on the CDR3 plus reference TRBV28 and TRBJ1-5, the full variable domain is DVKVTQSSRYLVKRTGEKVFLECVQDMDHENMFWYRQDPGLGLRLIYFSYDVKMKEKGDIPEGYSVSREKKERFSLILESASTNQTSMYLCASSSLWSNQPQHFGDGTRLSIL.

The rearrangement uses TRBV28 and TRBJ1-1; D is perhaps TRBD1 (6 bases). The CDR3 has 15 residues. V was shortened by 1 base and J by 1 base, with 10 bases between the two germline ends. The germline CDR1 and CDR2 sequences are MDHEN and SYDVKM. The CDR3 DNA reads TGTGCCAGCAGTTTATTATACAGGGCGAACACTGAAGCTTTCTTT. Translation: CASSLLYRANTEAFF.

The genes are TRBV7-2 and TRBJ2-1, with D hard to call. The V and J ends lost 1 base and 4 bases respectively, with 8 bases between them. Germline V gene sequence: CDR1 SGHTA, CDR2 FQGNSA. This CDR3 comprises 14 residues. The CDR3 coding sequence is TGTGCCAGCAGCTTAGACCCAAATTACAATGAGCAGTTCTTC. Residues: CASSLDPNYNEQFF.

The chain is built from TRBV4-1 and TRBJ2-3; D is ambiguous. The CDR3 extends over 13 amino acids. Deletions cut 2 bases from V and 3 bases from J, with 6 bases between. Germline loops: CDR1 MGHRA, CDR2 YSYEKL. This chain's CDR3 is CASSQPLTDTQYF. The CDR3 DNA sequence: TGCGCCAGCAGCCAACCTTTGACAGATACGCAGTATTTT.

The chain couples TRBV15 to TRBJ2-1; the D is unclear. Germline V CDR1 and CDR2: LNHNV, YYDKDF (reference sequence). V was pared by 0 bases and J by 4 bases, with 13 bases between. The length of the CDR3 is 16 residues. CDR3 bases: TGTGCCACCAGCAGAGATTTGGAAGTATGGTACAATGAGCAGTTCTTC. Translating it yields CATSRDLEVWYNEQFF.

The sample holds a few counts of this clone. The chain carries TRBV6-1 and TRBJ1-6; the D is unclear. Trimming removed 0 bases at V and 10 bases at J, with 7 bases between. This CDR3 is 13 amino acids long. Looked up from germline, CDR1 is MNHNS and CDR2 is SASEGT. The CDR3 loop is CASSEARGSPLHF. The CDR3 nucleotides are TGTGCCAGCAGTGAAGCGCGTGGATCACCCCTCCACTTT.

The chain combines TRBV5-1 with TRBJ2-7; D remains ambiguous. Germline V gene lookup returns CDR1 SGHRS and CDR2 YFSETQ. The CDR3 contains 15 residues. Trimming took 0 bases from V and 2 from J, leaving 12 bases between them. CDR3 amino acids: CASSLARAGTYEQYF. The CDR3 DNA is TGCGCCAGCAGCTTGGCCCGGGCCGGTACCTACGAGCAGTACTTC.